A single sample is the source of the 15 T cell receptor beta chains below, sequenced in a study of Ad26.COV2.S vaccination and SARS-CoV-2 variants. Treatment denoted: approximately 18 received Ad26.COV2.S at low or high dose, single or two shots; about five received placebo; per-sample allocation not given. Sampling took place 63 days after the first vaccine or placebo injection. Some clones are missing from TCRdb's copy, which holds only in-frame ones; the method was immunoSEQ multiplex PCR. The sample lists about 350,000 clones; 88% were seen once. This specimen consisted of peripheral blood, obtained in a trial of Ad26.COV2.S vaccine versus placebo. Receptors originate from a person aged 18-60 years who received the Ad26.COV2.S COVID-19 vaccine or a placebo.

The chain recombines TRBV5-1 with TRBJ2-5; D perhaps matches TRBD2 (5 bases). This CDR3 is 19 amino acids long. V shed 4 bases and J shed 0 bases, with 25 bases lying between them. In germline, CDR1 is SGHRS, CDR2 YFSETQ. CDR3 nucleotides: TGCGCCAGCAGCGCCCTTGCCCAAGGCCTAGCATGGTACCAAGAGACCCAGTACTTC. Translated, it gives CASSALAQGLAWYQETQYF.

Written as DNA, the CDR3 is TGCGCCAGCAGCTTGAAAGTAGATGGCTACGAGCAGTACTTC. This encodes CASSLKVDGYEQYF. The chain recombines TRBV5-1 with TRBJ2-7; D not certain. V was cut by 1 base and J by 3 bases, with 11 bases left in between. CDR1 is SGHRS and CDR2 is YFSETQ in the germline V gene. This CDR3 is 14 amino acids long. The variable domain in full, completed from reference TRBV5-1 and TRBJ2-7, reads KAGVTQTPRYLIKTRGQQVTLSCSPISGHRSVSWYQQTPGQGLQFLFEYFSETQRNKGNFPGRFSGRQFSNSRSEMNVSTLELGDSALYLCASSLKVDGYEQYFGPGTRLTVT.

The chain recombines TRBV7-9 with TRBJ1-1, with unresolved D. Germline CDR1 reads SEHNR; CDR2 reads FQNEAQ (reference sequence). V was cut by 7 bases and J by 1 base, with 10 bases left in between. CDR3 size: 13 residues. CDR3 in amino acids: CASIPEGNTEAFF. CDR3 bases: TGTGCCAGCATTCCCGAGGGGAACACTGAAGCTTTCTTT.

The genes are TRBV15 and TRBJ2-2; TRBD1 matches 8 bases. Germline V gene lookup returns CDR1 LNHNV and CDR2 YYDKDF (reference sequence). The V and J ends lost 3 bases and 5 bases, in that order; junction bases with no gene match: 8. This CDR3 comprises 16 residues. The CDR3, as DNA: TGTGCCACCAGCAGGCCGCGGGACAGGCTTACCGGGGAGCTGTTTTTT. This encodes CATSRPRDRLTGELFF. The variable domain in full, with the rest retrieved from reference TRBV15 and TRBJ2-2, is DAMVIQNPRYQVTQFGKPVTLSCSQTLNHNVMYWYQQKSSQAPKLLFHYYDKDFNNEADTPDNFQSRRPNTSFCFLDIRSPGLGDTAMYLCATSRPRDRLTGELFFGEGSRLTVL.

This clone has just one count. V is TRBV6-5 and J is TRBJ1-4; 7 nucleotides match TRBD1. The V gene end was trimmed by 7 bases and the J gene end by 5 bases; junction bases not matched to a gene: 4. This CDR3 has 13 residues. CDR1 is MNHEY and CDR2 is SVGAGI in the germline V gene. In DNA form, the CDR3 reads TGTGCCAGCATGGGGACAGAAAATGAAAAACTGTTTTTT. It translates to CASMGTENEKLFF.

CDR3 DNA: TGTGCCAGCAGCGCCCCTGGGGACATCAGCACAGATACGCAGTATTTT. Translating it yields CASSAPGDISTDTQYF. J is TRBJ2-3 and V is TRBV11-2, with D perhaps matching TRBD1 (6 bases). Per germline, CDR1 SGHAT and CDR2 FQNNGV. V was pared by 5 bases and J by 0 bases, with 15 bases between. This CDR3 has 16 amino acids.

The CDR3, as DNA: TGTGCCAGCAGCCACGGGGGGGTGGATACAGATACGCAGTATTTT. Translated: CASSHGGVDTDTQYF. This chain connects TRBV9 to TRBJ2-3; 8 bases agree with TRBD2. Per the germline V gene, CDR1 is SGDLS and CDR2 is YYNGEE. CDR3 length: 15 amino acids. The trim removed 4 bases at V and 3 bases at J, leaving 7 bases unmatched. Looking up the rest from reference TRBV9 and TRBJ2-3 gives the full variable domain: DSGVTQTPKHLITATGQRVTLRCSPRSGDLSVYWYQQSLDQGLQFLIQYYNGEERAKGNILERFSAQQFPDLHSELNLSSLELGDSALYFCASSHGGVDTDTQYFGPGTRLTVL.

The rearrangement links TRBV28 to TRBJ2-3; the D is unclear. V lost 7 bases and J lost 8, with 22 bases in between. The CDR3 runs 15 residues. Germline CDR1 MDHEN, CDR2 SYDVKM. This chain's CDR3 is CASTDLEQFGGTQYF. The CDR3 nucleotides are TGTGCCAGCACAGATCTGGAACAGTTCGGCGGTACGCAGTATTTT.

The chain carries TRBV19 and TRBJ2-1; D uncertain. The germline CDR1 and CDR2 sequences are LNHDA and SQIVND (reference sequence). Deletions cut 7 bases from V and 4 bases from J, with 11 bases between. This CDR3 is 13 amino acids long. CDR3 region: CASTGHLYNEQFF. CDR3 DNA: TGTGCCAGTACAGGCCACCTTTACAATGAGCAGTTCTTC.

CDR3 in amino acids: CASNTGVESYEQYF. In DNA form, the CDR3 reads TGTGCCAGCAACACAGGGGTAGAAAGCTACGAGCAGTACTTC. The V call is TRBV14, the J call TRBJ2-7, with 7 nucleotides matching TRBD1. Losses at the gene ends were 7 bases for V and 3 bases for J; bases not matched to a gene: 9. The germline V gene has CDR1 SGHDN and CDR2 FVKESK. This CDR3 region has 14 residues.

V is TRBV11-3 and J is TRBJ1-1, with D maybe TRBD1 (6 bases). In germline, CDR1 is SGHNT, CDR2 YENEEA. The CDR3 consists of 14 residues. V lost 8 bases and J lost 2, with 15 bases in between. The CDR3, as DNA: TGTGCCAGCTCCCAGGACAGCTACAACACTGAAGCTTTCTTT. This gives the protein CASSQDSYNTEAFF.

The V and J genes are TRBV3-1 (or the pseudogene TRBV3-2) and TRBJ2-1, with 7 bases fitting TRBD1. From germline, CDR1 is LGHDT and CDR2 YNNKEL (reference sequence). The junction had 6 bases not matched to a gene; V was cut back by 5 bases and J by 5 bases. This CDR3 spans 14 amino acids. The CDR3, as DNA: TGTGCCAGCAGCGTACAGGGGCCACACAATGAGCAGTTCTTC. It encodes CASSVQGPHNEQFF.

In this sample, this clone turned up a few times. This chain joins TRBV30 and TRBJ1-1; weak D call: TRBD1 (5 bases). This CDR3 has 17 residues. In germline, CDR1 is GTSNPN, CDR2 SVGIG (reference sequence). V lost 5 bases and J 2 bases, leaving 24 bases between the germline ends. CDR3 residues: CAWGYSHNQRGNTEAFF. The CDR3 DNA sequence: TGTGCCTGGGGGTATTCCCACAATCAAAGGGGTAACACTGAAGCTTTCTTT. The complete variable domain, with remaining parts taken from reference TRBV30 and TRBJ1-1, reads SQTIHQWPATLVQPVGSPLSLECTVEGTSNPNLYWYRQAAGRGLQLLFYSVGIGQISSEVPQNLSASRPQDRQFILSSKKLLLSDSGFYLCAWGYSHNQRGNTEAFFGQGTRLTVV.

This rearrangement joins TRBV28 to TRBJ2-1; 8 nucleotides agree with TRBD2. This CDR3 spans 16 amino acids. Germline loops: CDR1 MDHEN, CDR2 SYDVKM. V gave up 5 bases and J gave up 0 bases; unmatched junction bases: 6. For the CDR3, the DNA is TGTGCCAGCAGTCACCGACTAGCGTCCTCCTACAATGAGCAGTTCTTC. Encoded protein: CASSHRLASSYNEQFF.

The chain uses TRBV5-6 and TRBJ2-7; D might be TRBD1 (5 bases). This CDR3 is built from 15 residues. Germline-derived CDR1 and CDR2 are SGHDT and YYEEEE. The V gene lost 0 bases and the J gene lost 4 bases, with 14 bases spanning the gap. The CDR3 is CASSLVAGIGYEQYF. CDR3 bases: TGTGCCAGCAGCTTGGTGGCAGGGATCGGTTACGAGCAGTACTTC.